The 16 T cell receptor beta chains below come from one sample, sequenced in a study of neurological immune-mediated disorders. One entry per CDR3 protein results from TCRdb running MiXCR on the 5' RACE reads. The sample records 70,000 or so distinct CDR3 sequences, roughly 5.5% being singletons. Sequenced: PBMCs. These receptors all stem from a woman under 40 with multiple sclerosis.

This clonotype was seen more than once but under ten times. The chain carries TRBV5-1 and TRBJ2-3; possible D gene TRBD2, 6 bases. The V end lost 3 bases, the J end lost 2 bases, and 10 bases lay between the germline ends. The length of the CDR3 is 14 residues. From germline, CDR1 is SGHRS and CDR2 YFSETQ. This CDR3 reads CASSWKDYTDTQYF. CDR3 in DNA: TGCGCCAGCAGCTGGAAGGACTACACAGATACGCAGTATTTT.

This clonotype was detected ten times or more. This chain joins TRBV3-1 and TRBJ2-3, with TRBD1 identical over 7 bases. The J segment lost 4 bases and the V segment lost 4 bases, leaving 5 bases of the junction unmatched. CDR1 and CDR2 from the germline V gene are LGHDT and YNNKEL (reference sequence). This CDR3 has 14 residues. Written as DNA, the CDR3 is TGTGCCAGCAGCCTACGACAGGGCCCAGATACGCAGTATTTT. Translating it yields CASSLRQGPDTQYF.

In its sample, this clonotype was seen many times. The rearrangement links TRBV5-1 to TRBJ2-5; TRBD1 is a possible D gene (6 bases). Germline CDR1 is SGHRS and CDR2 is YFSETQ. V was pared by 0 bases and J by 2 bases, with 8 bases between. This CDR3 has 14 amino acids. CDR3 nucleotides: TGCGCCAGCAGCTTGGGACAGGAGCAAGAGACCCAGTACTTC. It yields the protein CASSLGQEQETQYF.

This clonotype was counted at least ten times. The chain employs TRBV20-1 and TRBJ2-7; D gene unclear. This CDR3 region has 11 residues. V dropped 1 base and J dropped 12 bases, with 13 bases sitting between them. Germline V gene sequence: CDR1 DFQATT, CDR2 SNEGSKA (reference sequence). CDR3 residues: CSARVGVHSYF. CDR3 coding DNA: TGCAGTGCTAGAGTTGGGGTCCACTCGTACTTC.

This clonotype was counted ten times or more. The chain uses TRBV7-2 and TRBJ1-1; D not certain. There are 11 residues in the CDR3. Germline CDR1 and CDR2: SGHTA and FQGNSA. Deletions cut 4 bases from V and 5 bases from J, with 5 bases between. CDR3 protein: CASSYETEAFF. As DNA, the CDR3 is TGTGCCAGCAGCTACGAGACTGAAGCTTTCTTT. Full variable domain (rest looked up from reference TRBV7-2 and TRBJ1-1): GAGVSQSPSNKVTEKGKDVELRCDPISGHTALYWYRQSLGQGLEFLIYFQGNSAPDKSGLPSDRFSAERTGGSVSTLTIQRTQQEDSAVYLCASSYETEAFFGQGTRLTVV.

As regards this clonotype: At one end, the junction sequence differs from germline, possibly due to a read error. This chain links TRBV6-5 with TRBJ2-7, with D perhaps matching TRBD2 (6 bases). The CDR3 sequence is 14 residues long. Germline V gene data show CDR1 as MNHEY and CDR2 as SVGAGI. For the CDR3, the DNA is TGTGTCAGCAGTTATTTCGTGGGGGGACTGGCGCAGTACTTC. This codes for CVSSYFVGGLAQYF.

This clonotype has ten or more counts. The chain links TRBV5-1 to TRBJ2-7; D call uncertain. Trimming stripped 0 bases from V and 2 bases from J, with 12 bases between. CDR3 length: 15 amino acids. Germline CDR1 is SGHRS and CDR2 is YFSETQ. CDR3 loop: CASSLVPRPAYEQYF. In nucleotides, the CDR3 is TGCGCCAGCAGCTTGGTGCCCCGCCCCGCCTACGAGCAGTACTTC. Full variable domain (outside the CDR3, taken from reference TRBV5-1 and TRBJ2-7): KAGVTQTPRYLIKTRGQQVTLSCSPISGHRSVSWYQQTPGQGLQFLFEYFSETQRNKGNFPGRFSGRQFSNSRSEMNVSTLELGDSALYLCASSLVPRPAYEQYFGPGTRLTVT.

This clonotype appeared many times. V gene TRBV2 combines with J gene TRBJ2-3; D not certain. The germline CDR1 and CDR2 sequences are SNHLY and FYNNEI. The CDR3 has 14 amino acids. V was cut by 3 bases and J by 2 bases, with 9 bases left in between. The CDR3 DNA reads as TGTGCCAGCAGTGATGGTGGATTCACAGATACGCAGTATTTT. Translated, it gives CASSDGGFTDTQYF.

This chain connects TRBV18 to TRBJ2-7; D remains unclear. V lost 5 bases to trimming and J lost 5 bases, with 7 bases between them. Germline CDR1 and CDR2: KGHSH and LQKENI. The CDR3 is 11 amino acids. The CDR3 coding sequence is TGTGCCAGCTCAACCCAGGACGAGCAGTACTTC. This codes for CASSTQDEQYF.

The table lists this clonotype with a count of one. Given a much more abundant clone one base away, this may be a read error. This rearrangement joins TRBV6-5 to TRBJ1-4, with D possibly being TRBD1 (5 bases). Germline assignment: CDR1 MNHEY and CDR2 SVGAGI. The CDR3 consists of 14 residues. V lost 2 bases, J lost 11 bases, and 15 bases lay in between. CDR3 in DNA: TGTGCCAGCAGTTACAGGGGTTTTAGTGACAAACTGTTTTTT. This gives the protein CASSYRGFSDKLFF.

Many counts were recorded for this clonotype. The V gene is TRBV3-1, the J gene TRBJ1-4; tentative D call: TRBD1 (5 bases). V was clipped by 4 bases and J by 5 bases, with 17 bases between them. Per germline, CDR1 LGHDT and CDR2 YNNKEL (reference sequence). This CDR3 comprises 16 residues. CDR3: CASSLRGAAANEKLFF. The CDR3 bases are TGTGCCAGCAGCCTAAGGGGCGCGGCGGCAAATGAAAAACTGTTTTTT.

In this sample, this clonotype turned up many times. The chain employs TRBV5-1 and TRBJ2-7; 8 nucleotides agree with TRBD2. J lost 4 bases, V lost 3 bases, and 12 bases had no gene match. This CDR3 region has 16 residues. Germline V gives CDR1 SGHRS, CDR2 YFSETQ. The CDR3 DNA follows: TGCGCCAGCAGCTCCTGGGCCGGGGGGGCCGTTTACGAGCAGTACTTC. This translates into CASSSWAGGAVYEQYF.

This clonotype was counted at least ten times. At one boundary the junction diverges from the germline segment, which might be a read error. This chain links TRBV7-2 with TRBJ1-6; a possible D gene is TRBD1 (6 bases). The CDR3 has 15 residues. Germline loops: CDR1 SGHTA, CDR2 FQGNSA. CDR3 residues: CASSSTHDRTTPLNF. The DNA of the CDR3 is TGTGCCAGCAGCTCGACGCACGACAGGACTACACCCCTCAACTTT.

This clonotype was counted at least ten times. The rearrangement joins TRBV12-3 or TRBV12-4 to TRBJ1-2; tentatively, D is TRBD1 (5 bases). The CDR3 has 14 amino acids. V gave up 2 bases and J gave up 2 bases, with 9 bases separating them. CDR3 DNA: TGTGCCAGCAGTTTAATGGGGGTCAACTATGGCTACACCTTC. It codes for CASSLMGVNYGYTF.

This clonotype was picked up a small number of times. The V and J genes are TRBV20-1 and TRBJ2-2; TRBD1 matches at 7 bases. Trimming cost V 0 bases and J 7 bases; bases outside gene matches: 8. CDR1 and CDR2 (germline): DFQATT, SNEGSKA (reference sequence). The CDR3 covers 15 residues. CDR3 region: CSARDHRGRVGELFF. CDR3 in DNA: TGCAGTGCTAGAGATCACAGGGGACGGGTCGGGGAGCTGTTTTTT.

This clonotype was seen repeatedly, ten times or more. The chain recombines TRBV6-5 with TRBJ1-2, with D hard to call. Germline CDR1 is MNHEY and CDR2 is SVGAGI. Trimming shortened V by 3 bases and J by 6 bases, and 5 bases separated the two germline ends. The CDR3 covers 11 residues. The CDR3 region is CASSYLDGYTF. The CDR3 bases are TGTGCCAGCAGTTATTTAGATGGCTACACCTTC.